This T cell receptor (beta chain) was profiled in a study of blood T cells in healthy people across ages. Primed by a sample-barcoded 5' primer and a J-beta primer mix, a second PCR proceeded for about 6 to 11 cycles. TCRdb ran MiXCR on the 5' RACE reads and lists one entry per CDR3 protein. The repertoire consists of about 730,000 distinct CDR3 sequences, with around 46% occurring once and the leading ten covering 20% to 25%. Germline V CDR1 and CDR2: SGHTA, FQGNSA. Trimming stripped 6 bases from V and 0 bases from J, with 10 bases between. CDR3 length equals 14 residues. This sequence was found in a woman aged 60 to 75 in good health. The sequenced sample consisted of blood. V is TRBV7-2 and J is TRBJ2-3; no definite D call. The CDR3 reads CASRPRLSTDTQYF. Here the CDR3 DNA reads TGTGCCAGCAGGCCCCGGTTGAGCACAGATACGCAGTATTTT. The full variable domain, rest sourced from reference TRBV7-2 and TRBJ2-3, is GAGVSQSPSNKVTEKGKDVELRCDPISGHTALYWYRQSLGQGLEFLIYFQGNSAPDKSGLPSDRFSAERTGGSVSTLTIQRTQQEDSAVYLCASRPRLSTDTQYFGPGTRLTVL.